The clone carrying this T cell receptor (beta chain) has just a few counts. This record belongs to a study of regulatory T cells in long-lasting Graves disease. For TCR beta, libraries came from iRepertoire HTBI primers and Arm-PCR of CDR3 regions. Each CDR3 protein gets one entry after TCRdb re-called the multiplex PCR reads with MiXCR. The repertoire holds around 460,000 distinct CDR3 sequences, with around 15% as singletons. Trimming stripped 1 base from V and 2 bases from J, with 13 bases between. Germline loops: CDR1 DFQATT, CDR2 SNEGSKA (reference sequence). This CDR3 has 15 residues. Specified time point: newly diagnosed GD, antithyroid drugs for less than 3 months. Isolated PBMC RNA provided the starting material for the TCR library. Separately, the same data were catalogued under a study of T cells in Graves' hyperthyroidism and ophthalmopathy.

V is TRBV20-1 and J is TRBJ2-3, with D maybe TRBD2 (6 bases). Specimen: peripheral blood mononuclear cells (PBMCs), collected at new diagnosis, from a patient treated with antithyroid drugs. The receptor was isolated from a woman between 45 and 65 years old with Graves disease. CDR3 residues: CSARAGRTDTDTQYF. The CDR3, as DNA: TGCAGTGCTAGAGCGGGGAGGACTGACACAGATACGCAGTATTTT.